The 17 T cell receptor beta chains below all came from one sample that was sequenced in a study of T cells in Graves' hyperthyroidism and ophthalmopathy. The source material, RNA transcripts, was used to amplify TCR beta CDR3 regions. First-round RT-PCR with HTBI primers amplified the TCR CDR3 region. Each CDR3 protein gets one entry after TCRdb re-called the multiplex PCR reads with MiXCR. The table includes fewer than 650,000 distinct CDR3 sequences, 12% to 15% detected once. Sequenced sample: blood. Every receptor here comes from a woman aged 18-29 years with Graves' ophthalmopathy.

This chain joins TRBV6-1 and TRBJ1-1; tentative D call: TRBD1 (6 bases). V lost 6 bases and J 5 bases, leaving 16 bases between the germline ends. Germline CDR1 is MNHNS and CDR2 is SASEGT. The CDR3 length is 14 residues. CDR3 amino acids: CASRRTGLGTEAFF. For the CDR3, the DNA is TGTGCCAGCAGGCGAACAGGGTTGGGGACTGAAGCTTTCTTT.

In this sample, this clonotype turned up many times. This sequence joins TRBV28 and TRBJ2-1, with a tentative D call TRBD1 (5 bases). The CDR3 length is 13 residues. Germline V gene sequence: CDR1 MDHEN, CDR2 SYDVKM. Trimming cost V 8 bases and J 15 bases, with 23 bases left between them. In DNA, the CDR3 is TGTGCCAGCGGGCCCTGGACACCCCAATGGGTGTTCTTC. Protein: CASGPWTPQWVFF.

CDR3 in DNA: TGTGCCAGCAGCTTATATAGCGCGGCGGGGGGACTAGCGGTCACAGATACGCAGTATTTT. Its translation: CASSLYSAAGGLAVTDTQYF. This rearrangement joins TRBV7-9 to TRBJ2-3; 11 bases are shared with TRBD2. J was trimmed by 2 bases and V by 2 bases; bases with no gene match: 15. This CDR3 contains 20 residues. Germline CDR1 is SEHNR and CDR2 is FQNEAQ (reference sequence).

Many counts were recorded for this clonotype. The V and J genes are TRBV20-1 and TRBJ2-7; the match to TRBD1 covers 7 bases. The CDR3 is 13 residues long. The germline V gene has CDR1 DFQATT and CDR2 SNEGSKA (reference sequence). V dropped 8 bases and J dropped 0; count of bases not matched to a gene: 7. Written as DNA, the CDR3 is TGCAGTCTACAGGGGTTCCCCTCCTACGAGCAGTACTTC. Protein product: CSLQGFPSYEQYF.

This clonotype was recorded a few times. The rearrangement uses TRBV10-3 and TRBJ2-1; D possibly corresponds to TRBD2 (7 bases). Germline V gene lookup returns CDR1 ENHRY and CDR2 SYGVKD. The CDR3 runs to 13 residues. Trimming pared 7 bases from V and 7 bases from J, leaving 14 bases between. CDR3 amino acids: CAITREGENEQFF. For the CDR3, the DNA is TGTGCCATCACGAGGGAGGGGGAGAATGAGCAGTTCTTC.

This clonotype was seen at least ten times. The chain links TRBV3-1 to TRBJ1-1; 8 nucleotides line up with TRBD1. The CDR3 is made up of 18 amino acids. Trimming at V came to 3 bases and at J to 2 bases, leaving 14 bases not matched to a gene. CDR1 and CDR2 (germline): LGHDT, YNNKEL (reference sequence). The CDR3 DNA sequence: TGTGCCAGCAGCCAGAACGACAGGGGATTATTAATAAACACTGAAGCTTTCTTT. Translated: CASSQNDRGLLINTEAFF.

This clonotype has a handful of counts. CDR3 region: CASSLAAGTLDYEQYF. CDR3 nucleotide sequence: TGTGCCAGCAGCTTGGCCGCAGGGACATTGGACTACGAGCAGTACTTC. The chain carries TRBV5-4 and TRBJ2-7; D possibly corresponds to TRBD1 (6 bases). This CDR3 has 16 amino acids. Germline V CDR1 and CDR2: SGHNT, YYREEE (reference sequence). Trimming left V 0 bases short and J 3 bases short, with 16 bases between.

This clonotype has a count of ten or more. The gene calls are TRBV28 and TRBJ2-5; 10 nucleotides match TRBD2. The CDR3 has 17 amino acids. CDR1 and CDR2 from the germline V gene are MDHEN and SYDVKM. Losses at the gene ends were 6 bases for V and 5 bases for J; bases not matched to a gene: 15. CDR3 amino acids: CASSLPPRSGGGETQYF. CDR3 bases: TGTGCCAGCAGCCTGCCTCCGAGGAGCGGGGGGGGTGAGACCCAGTACTTC. The full variable domain, rest sourced from reference TRBV28 and TRBJ2-5, is DVKVTQSSRYLVKRTGEKVFLECVQDMDHENMFWYRQDPGLGLRLIYFSYDVKMKEKGDIPEGYSVSREKKERFSLILESASTNQTSMYLCASSLPPRSGGGETQYFGPGTRLLVL.

This clonotype was picked up a small number of times. The V gene is TRBV20-1, the J gene TRBJ2-7; possibly TRBD1 for D (6 bases). Germline CDR1 DFQATT, CDR2 SNEGSKA (reference sequence). Trimming took 0 bases from V and 2 from J, leaving 11 bases between them. The CDR3 has 14 amino acids. Here the CDR3 reads CSARDGGPPYEQYF. CDR3 coding DNA: TGCAGTGCTAGAGATGGGGGCCCCCCCTACGAGCAGTACTTC.

V usage is TRBV12-3 or TRBV12-4 and J usage is TRBJ1-2, with D perhaps TRBD1 (5 bases). Trimming removed 4 bases at V and 1 base at J, with 13 bases between. The CDR3 is 15 residues long. CDR3 nucleotide sequence: TGTGCCAGCAGTTCCATGGACATCATTAACTATGGCTACACCTTC. This translates into CASSSMDIINYGYTF.

This clonotype was counted a few times. The chain combines TRBV6-1 with TRBJ1-1; 7 bases are a match to TRBD1. The J segment lost 1 base and the V segment lost 7 bases, leaving 12 bases of the junction unmatched. Germline V gives CDR1 MNHNS, CDR2 SASEGT. The CDR3 has 16 amino acids. CDR3 coding DNA: TGTGCCAGCACCCAAAAAAAGGCAGGGGGGAACACTGAAGCTTTCTTT. Its protein product is CASTQKKAGGNTEAFF.

This clonotype was seen ten or more times. The rearrangement uses TRBV28 and TRBJ1-1; D not certain. CDR1 and CDR2 from the germline V gene are MDHEN and SYDVKM. The V gene lost 7 bases and the J gene lost 10 bases, with 16 bases spanning the gap. The CDR3 is made up of 12 amino acids. The CDR3 protein is CASNAQKLSAFF. The CDR3 coding sequence is TGTGCCAGCAATGCCCAAAAATTGTCAGCTTTCTTT.

The gene calls are TRBV9 and TRBJ1-1; D is undetermined. Germline CDR1 and CDR2: SGDLS and YYNGEE. V was pared by 3 bases and J by 0 bases, with 6 bases between. CDR3 length: 13 amino acids. DNA of the CDR3: TGTGCCAGCAGCGATGTAATGAACACTGAAGCTTTCTTT. Translated, it gives CASSDVMNTEAFF. Supplemented by reference TRBV9 and TRBJ1-1, the full variable domain reads DSGVTQTPKHLITATGQRVTLRCSPRSGDLSVYWYQQSLDQGLQFLIQYYNGEERAKGNILERFSAQQFPDLHSELNLSSLELGDSALYFCASSDVMNTEAFFGQGTRLTVV.

This clonotype was counted many times. V is TRBV3-1 and J is TRBJ2-1; 8 positions match TRBD2. V lost 0 bases and J lost 9; bases outside the gene matches: 7. The CDR3 contains 15 residues. Per germline, CDR1 LGHDT and CDR2 YNNKEL (reference sequence). In DNA, the CDR3 is TGTGCCAGCAGCCAAGATAGGACAGCGGGGGTTGAGCAGTTCTTC. This translates into CASSQDRTAGVEQFF.

Only a few counts were recorded for this clonotype. A much larger clone lies one base from this, so it may be a read error. The chain recombines TRBV6-5 with TRBJ1-1, with 7 bases identical to TRBD1. This CDR3 region has 16 residues. Germline CDR1 reads MNHEY; CDR2 reads SVGAGI. Losses at the gene ends were 0 bases for V and 5 bases for J; bases not matched to a gene: 9. In DNA form, the CDR3 reads TGTGCCAGCAGTTACTCGCTGTGTTCAGGGGGGACTGAAGCTTTCTTT. Protein sequence: CASSYSLCSGGTEAFF.

This clonotype has ten or more counts. This rearrangement joins TRBV20-1 to TRBJ1-5, with 7 bases aligning to TRBD1. Germline V gene sequence: CDR1 DFQATT, CDR2 SNEGSKA (reference sequence). The length of the CDR3 is 13 residues. V was clipped by 6 bases and J by 4 bases; unmatched bases: 6. CDR3 amino acids: CSARDRTNQPQHF. In nucleotides, the CDR3 is TGCAGTGCGCGGGACAGAACTAATCAGCCCCAGCATTTT.

This clonotype was seen at least ten times. This chain uses TRBV5-6 with TRBJ1-3; TRBD1 might be the D (5 bases). CDR3 length: 15 amino acids. Trimming took off 2 bases at V and 0 bases at J, with 9 bases between the two ends. In germline, CDR1 is SGHDT, CDR2 YYEEEE. The CDR3 reads CASSLEDNSGNTIYF. In DNA, the CDR3 is TGTGCCAGCAGCTTAGAGGACAACTCTGGAAACACCATATATTTT.